This T cell receptor (beta chain) was observed in a study of cytomegalovirus exposure and HLA in healthy donors (dated by TCRdb to the late 2010s). Regarding the complete study: According to an earlier analysis of around 600 of the donors, 150 million to 200 million T cells yielded some 120 million unique TCR beta sequences and around 300 Gb of sequence data. Roughly 310 gigabases of sequencing data and approximately 80 million unique TCR sequences were included in an early release covering around 600 HLA-typed donors. The number of donors typed differed by locus, with 629-630 for A, B, C, DRB1 and DQB1, more than 500 for DQA1, some 570 for DPA1, and approximately 470 for DPB1. Four or five DR-DQ haplotypes were handled as single units for association and clustering because linkage in the cohort was strong. Rather than using new phenotypic data, the later analysis identified candidate immune exposures from TCR beta sequences and from how often those sequences occurred across donors. To decide whether each TCR beta V gene segment behaved as functional or pseudogenic, an earlier analysis of approximately 600 of the donors relied on high-throughput TCR beta sequencing. A later analysis re-examined previously published TCR beta repertoires from roughly 720 donors and added high-resolution HLA genotyping to investigate patterns of TCR occurrence. The T cell repertoires of 550 to 850 subjects were profiled by immunosequencing and related to cytomegalovirus serostatus. Across approximately 400 genotyped donors of the cohort, an average of roughly 250,000 unique TCR beta nucleotide sequences per donor were sequenced, and roughly 20% of those sequences were non-productive. Genome-wide SNP genotypes for about 60% of the roughly 670 donors were used in a later genetic analysis, which treated that subset as a discovery cohort. Of the 300 to 450 genotyped donors, 65% to 90% fell in the genetic ancestry cluster associated with self-reported Caucasian donors. The study aimed to test whether signatures of past pathogen exposure could be identified by cataloging public T cell receptors. Donor age, sex, ethnicity and CMV serostatus were collected together with the repertoire data. The study combined high-throughput TCR immunosequencing, statistical association of individual TCRs with disease status, and machine learning to predict cytomegalovirus infection status. Both class I and class II loci were covered by HLA typing, at four-digit resolution. All discovery cohort repertoires had been generated using a single sequencing platform. Besides the first cohort of about 730 subjects, a separate validation cohort made up of 120 or so different subjects was used. General study outcomes and caveats: While some public TCRs were present in many individuals, most TCR sequences turned up only very rarely across donors. When HLA alleles, especially DR and DQ, strongly co-occurred, attributing TCR associations to individual alleles was difficult. According to a later analysis, parvovirus B19, influenza, CMV and Epstein-Barr virus appeared linked to several top co-occurrence clusters. Because HLA typing was missing for some donors at each locus, association tests included only the typed subset. At a false discovery rate of 0.05, a later analysis linked around 15,000 TCR beta sequences to specific HLA alleles. A cluster of highly shared sequence variants was judged likely to be a technical artifact of the sequencing pipeline. In a later genetic analysis, fewer N-insertions in productive TCRs were reported among donors in an Asian-associated ancestry cluster than the roughly 700-donor mean. An association between a missense DCLRE1C variant and V-gene and J-gene trimming of TCR beta chains was found in a later genetic analysis and replicated in an independent cohort. Some IMGT-functional V segments, including TRBV6-2 and TRBV6-3, could not be told apart with the 87-base-pair reads, so those segments were excluded. In an earlier analysis of 500 to 650 of the donors, most TCR beta V segments appeared in productive rearrangements about 87% or about 30% of the time, broadly matching IMGT annotations. It was suggested by the authors that the approach could potentially be generalized to other disease states and immunological phenotypes. The study gave a list of 150 to 200 TCR beta chains associated with cytomegalovirus. In a later analysis, HLA-associated TCR beta chains showed more clonal expansion and lower generation probabilities than non-associated chains that were equally common. Only TCR beta chains were sequenced in this cohort, and the absence of alpha or paired-chain data limited detectable features. The classifier was reported to diagnose cytomegalovirus status with high specificity and sensitivity in both the original and validation cohorts. Over 15 rarely observed V segments, including chromosome 9 orphons, were excluded from the earlier analysis of about 600 of the donors because counts were too low. According to a later analysis, TCR association rates differed among HLA loci, with DRB1 alleles showing the most associated TCRs and HLA-C alleles showing the fewest. Roughly uniform sequencing depth across donors was assumed in presence/absence analyses, although this assumption may not hold. Linkage disequilibrium might explain the correlated functional status among segregating V segments, but an unknown experimental factor could not be excluded. Three of the identified cytomegalovirus-associated TCR beta chains were confirmed in vitro to be specific for cytomegalovirus antigens. CMV serostatus was the only immune exposure information available for the cohort. Most CMV-associated TCR beta chains appeared to be HLA-restricted in a later analysis, and the HLA associations seemed to be driven largely by CMV exposure. A further reported finding was that TCR beta sequences accurately predicted the HLA-A and HLA-B alleles for most subjects in the first cohort.

Libraries were constructed by the immunoSEQ multiplex PCR assay. For the multiplex PCR, a mixture combining 60 forward primers for TCR Vbeta segments and 13 reverse primers for TCR Jbeta segments was used. A multiplex PCR assay on genomic DNA amplified the CDR3 region of rearranged TCR beta genes. The amplified TCR beta libraries were sequenced on the Illumina HiSeq System as 87-base-pair reads. In the original analysis: In a later analysis, approximately 74 million unique TCR beta chains were counted across the 500 to 850 repertoires, and approximately 11 million of these chains were shared by at least two donors. Raw reads were error-corrected and collapsed into unique sequences by a nearest-neighbor algorithm in which closely related sequences were merged to remove PCR and sequencing errors. To assign V, D and J gene segments, CDR3 sequences were aligned to IMGT reference sequences. Each retained sequence needed at least a six-nucleotide match to both a V gene segment and a J gene segment. A rearrangement counted as productive if the CDR3 had no stop codons and remained in frame with V and J, and every other rearrangement counted as non-productive. CDR3 was defined by IMGT convention, running from the second conserved V-encoded cysteine to the conserved J-encoded phenylalanine. The earlier analysis of some 600 of the donors excluded sequences that lacked an unambiguous match to a single V gene segment. In an earlier analysis of roughly 500 of the donors, V segments were called functional above 56.7% productive rearrangements and were called segregating when the between-donor standard deviation exceeded 5%. To diagnose cytomegalovirus status from the catalog of TCR beta chain sequences, a statistical classification framework was built. In a later analysis, V and J genes were assigned by comparing TCR nucleotide sequences against IMGT/GENE-DB human TR gene sequences. Using the TCRdist pipeline, a later analysis assigned CDR3 sequences along with most-parsimonious VDJ recombination scenarios. A later analysis defined each TCR beta chain by its CDR3 amino acid sequence plus V-gene family, and excluded reads lacking a unique V-gene family. A later analysis removed several hundred highly shared, low-generation-probability nucleotide sequences to deal with suspected cross-contamination and a sequencing artifact. For each public chain, a later analysis derived a clonal expansion index from normalized ranks of inferred template counts within each repertoire. A later analysis computed generation probabilities with a VDJ recombination model fitted to out-of-frame rearrangements, and checked the results against IGoR. A later analysis scored TCR-TCR, TCR-HLA and TCR-CMV co-occurrence with hypergeometric tests, applying a repertoire-size bias correction to TCR pairs. To estimate false discovery rates, a later analysis permuted the HLA or CMV assignments 20 times. In a later analysis, co-occurring TCRs were grouped with DBSCAN, and TCRdist sequence similarity was added when clustering was performed within HLA-allele-positive subsets. Co-occurrence clustering excluded repertoires with fewer than 30,000 or more than 120,000 public chains, plus five with anomalous nucleotide sharing. Imported from immuneACCESS, the table was reduced by TCRdb to in-frame sequences with V and J called. These copies leave out some clones; in studies compared against another copy, an unresolved V gene accounts for under half, and the cause of the remainder is not known. The V and J calls and clone size are taken from that table; D and trimming were inferred from the DNA. This sample gives 150,000 or so clones in total; just under 75% of them show up just once. Jointly, the top ten make up 1.6% of the sample.

The germline V gene supplies CDR1 SQVTM and CDR2 ANQGSEA. Trimmed from V: 2 bases; trimmed from J: 1 base; junction bases lacking a gene match: 4. Counted from cysteine to phenylalanine, this CDR3 has 15 amino acids. Of all the DNA, just the CDR3 is kept, 45 bases in frame from base 1. About this clone: It lacks a known antigen. Qualities for individual bases were not recorded, and no much larger clone is one base off.

The cohort comprised fewer than 750 healthy bone marrow donors. All cohort members were sampled while nominally healthy, although unrecorded immune exposures were likely present. The donor was CMV seronegative and belonged to the group of around 400 seronegative cohort members. Each donor provided a peripheral blood sample, and peripheral blood mononuclear cells were used for TCR beta sequencing. Genomic DNA was extracted from the blood cell samples with the Qiagen DNeasy Blood Extraction Kit. The clonotype comes from a woman aged 18-35 years in good health and CMV-seronegative. Material: PBMCs. The sequence links TRBV29-1 to TRBJ2-2; 7 bases in the middle match TRBD2. Here the CDR3 is given as CSVERASGNTGELFF. The DNA sequence is as follows: TGCAGCGTTGAAAGGGCTAGCGGGAACACCGGGGAGCTGTTTTTT.